The 6 T cell receptor beta chains below were found in one sample sequenced in a study of T cells and copy number aberrations in small-cell lung cancer. Profiling relied on immunoSEQ multiplex PCR, and the TCRdb table lists in-frame clones only, not all of them. The data contain 9,400 or so clones, about 79% of them singletons. Sequencing used normal tissue next to the tumor. The source is a man in his fifties or sixties with small cell lung cancer.

This chain uses TRBV19 with TRBJ2-1, with 11 bases that match TRBD2. Germline values: CDR1 LNHDA, CDR2 SQIVND (reference sequence). This CDR3 comprises 16 residues. The junction had 8 bases not matched to a gene; V was cut back by 3 bases and J by 7 bases. CDR3 coding DNA: TGTGCCAGTAGTATTACTAGCGGGAGATTAGGGAATGAGCAGTTCTTC. This codes for CASSITSGRLGNEQFF.

This chain joins TRBV6-4 and TRBJ2-1, with TRBD2 matching 11 bases. V dropped 4 bases and J dropped 3; count of bases not matched to a gene: 5. CDR3 size: 16 residues. CDR1 and CDR2 from the germline V gene are MRHNA and SNTAGT. CDR3: CASSAIAGGNYNEQFF. In nucleotides, the CDR3 is TGTGCCAGCAGTGCAATAGCGGGAGGGAACTACAATGAGCAGTTCTTC.

The rearrangement links TRBV20-1 to TRBJ2-7; no firm D call. Germline CDR1 and CDR2: DFQATT and SNEGSKA (reference sequence). This CDR3 spans 11 amino acids. V dropped 3 bases and J dropped 4 bases, with 7 bases sitting between them. The CDR3 region is CSASSGYEQYF. The CDR3, as DNA: TGCAGTGCTAGCTCAGGTTACGAGCAGTACTTC.

The V and J genes are TRBV19 and TRBJ2-1, with D perhaps TRBD2 (8 bases). In germline, CDR1 is LNHDA, CDR2 SQIVND (reference sequence). The CDR3 covers 18 residues. The V gene lost 4 bases and the J gene lost 8 bases, with 27 bases spanning the gap. CDR3: CASSTSRGGSGKEYEQFF. The CDR3 DNA sequence: TGTGCCAGTAGTACCTCCAGGGGGGGTAGCGGGAAGGAGTATGAGCAGTTCTTC.

V and J are TRBV28 and TRBJ2-3; a weak D match, TRBD2 (6 bases). V lost 3 bases, J lost 7 bases, and 8 bases lay in between. Germline V gene sequence: CDR1 MDHEN, CDR2 SYDVKM. This CDR3 is 12 amino acids long. Here the CDR3 DNA reads TGTGCCAGCAGTTTCGCGGGGTATACGCAGTATTTT. Translating it yields CASSFAGYTQYF. The full variable domain, its missing parts supplied by reference TRBV28 and TRBJ2-3, is DVKVTQSSRYLVKRTGEKVFLECVQDMDHENMFWYRQDPGLGLRLIYFSYDVKMKEKGDIPEGYSVSREKKERFSLILESASTNQTSMYLCASSFAGYTQYFGPGTRLTVL.

The chain carries TRBV10-3 and TRBJ1-1; D gene unclear. Germline V CDR1 and CDR2: ENHRY, SYGVKD. Trimming removed 4 bases from V and 1 base from J, with 10 bases in between. The CDR3 loop spans 14 amino acids. The CDR3 loop is CAISATAGNTEAFF. Written as DNA, the CDR3 is TGTGCCATCAGTGCGACGGCAGGGAACACTGAAGCTTTCTTT.